This T cell receptor beta chain was found in a study of blood T cells in healthy people across ages. Primed by a sample-barcoded 5' primer and a J-beta primer mix, a second PCR proceeded for about 7 to 11 cycles. MiXCR, run by TCRdb on the 5' RACE reads, gives a single entry per CDR3 protein. The data hold about 730,000 distinct CDR3 sequences, with roughly 41% observed a single time. There are a few counts of this clonotype. Collection of 8.5 to 10 milliliters of peripheral blood was performed for each donor. Per sample, no less than 6 micrograms of total RNA were extracted. Sequencing input: blood. The TCR originated in a woman aged 55-69 years in good health.

CDR3 bases: TGCAGTGCTAGAGAACAGGATAACTATGGCTACACCTTC. This sequence encodes CSAREQDNYGYTF. The V gene is TRBV20-1, the J gene TRBJ1-2; weak D call: TRBD1 (5 bases). The CDR3 is 13 amino acids. V was shortened by 0 bases and J by 1 base, with 6 bases between the two germline ends. Germline CDR1 is DFQATT and CDR2 is SNEGSKA (reference sequence).